A selection of T cell receptor beta chains follows, all from one sample in a study of cytomegalovirus exposure and HLA in healthy donors. The table came from immunoSEQ multiplex PCR; TCRdb's copy has only in-frame clones and leaves some out. This sample has hundreds of thousands of clones, with approximately 78% found just once. The sequencing input was PBMCs. These receptors all come from a male donor in good health and CMV-seronegative. Both conserved end residues are part of each CDR3. The D gene is left open where the match is weak. A clone size is listed for some rows: how often the clone was seen (once, few, many), or a class if it is expanded.

abundance: once; j_gene: TRBJ2-2; v_gene: TRBV5-1; d_gene: NA; CDR3nt: TGCGCCAGCAGTCCTGGACAGAGCACCGGGGAGCTGTTTTTT; CDR3aa: CASSPGQSTGELFF
abundance: NA; j_gene: TRBJ2-3; v_gene: TRBV15; d_gene: TRBD1; CDR3nt: TGTGCCACCAGCAGAGTTGGGACAGGTCTTTCTAGCACAGATACGCAGTATTTT; CDR3aa: CATSRVGTGLSSTDTQYF
abundance: NA; j_gene: TRBJ2-2; v_gene: TRBV5-6; d_gene: TRBD2; CDR3nt: TGTGCCAGCAGCTTGGCCTGGTTCGCTAGCGGGAGGAACACCGGGGAGCTGTTTTTT; CDR3aa: CASSLAWFASGRNTGELFF
abundance: few; j_gene: TRBJ1-2; v_gene: TRBV7-2; d_gene: TRBD1; CDR3nt: TGTGCCAGCAGCTTAGTCGACAGGGGGACTGGCTACACCTTC; CDR3aa: CASSLVDRGTGYTF
abundance: NA; j_gene: TRBJ2-1; v_gene: TRBV7-3; d_gene: TRBD2; CDR3nt: TGTGCCAGCAGCTTGGGGCTAGCGGGAGGACCGTACAATGAGCAGTTCTTC; CDR3aa: CASSLGLAGGPYNEQFF
abundance: once; j_gene: TRBJ2-3; v_gene: TRBV15; d_gene: NA; CDR3nt: TGTGCCACCAGTATGGGCTTGTACACAGATACGCAGTATTTT; CDR3aa: CATSMGLYTDTQYF
abundance: NA; j_gene: TRBJ2-5; v_gene: TRBV14; d_gene: TRBD2; CDR3nt: TGTGCCAGCAGCCAAGCATTGGGGGCGTCGGGACTAGCGGGAGAAGAGACCCAGTACTTC; CDR3aa: CASSQALGASGLAGEETQYF
abundance: NA; j_gene: TRBJ2-6; v_gene: TRBV5-1; d_gene: NA; CDR3nt: TGCGCCAGCAGCGGAGGGGAAGGGGCCAACGTCCTGACTTTC; CDR3aa: CASSGGEGANVLTF
abundance: NA; j_gene: TRBJ1-1; v_gene: TRBV28; d_gene: NA; CDR3nt: TGTGCCAGCAGTTTGTCCCAGGGAGGCAGGACTGAAGCTTTCTTT; CDR3aa: CASSLSQGGRTEAFF
abundance: NA; j_gene: TRBJ1-3; v_gene: TRBV19; d_gene: NA; CDR3nt: TGTGCCAGTACCAGACCCGGGGGAAACACCATATATTTT; CDR3aa: CASTRPGGNTIYF
abundance: NA; j_gene: TRBJ1-1; v_gene: TRBV5-1; d_gene: NA; CDR3nt: TGCGCCAGCAGCTTGGTAGCAGAGAACACTGAAGCTTTCTTT; CDR3aa: CASSLVAENTEAFF
abundance: few; j_gene: TRBJ1-1; v_gene: TRBV7-9; d_gene: NA; CDR3nt: TGTGCCAGCAGCAGAGACAGTTACACTGAAGCTTTCTTT; CDR3aa: CASSRDSYTEAFF
abundance: NA; j_gene: TRBJ2-1; v_gene: TRBV29-1; d_gene: TRBD2; CDR3nt: TGCAGCGTTGTACTAGCGCTAAACTCCTACAATGAGCAGTTCTTC; CDR3aa: CSVVLALNSYNEQFF
abundance: few; j_gene: TRBJ1-1; v_gene: TRBV11-2; d_gene: TRBD1; CDR3nt: TGTGCCAGCAGCCAGGAGGGGGCCAACTACAACACTGAAGCTTTCTTT; CDR3aa: CASSQEGANYNTEAFF
abundance: NA; j_gene: TRBJ1-2; v_gene: TRBV2; d_gene: NA; CDR3nt: TGTGCCAGCAGGGAACAGGGTCGGAACTATGGCTACACCTTC; CDR3aa: CASREQGRNYGYTF
abundance: NA; j_gene: TRBJ2-2; v_gene: TRBV9; d_gene: TRBD1; CDR3nt: TGTGCCAGCAGCGTGCCTCGGACAGGGGCGAACACCGGGGAGCTGTTTTTT; CDR3aa: CASSVPRTGANTGELFF
abundance: NA; j_gene: TRBJ1-2; v_gene: TRBV19; d_gene: NA; CDR3nt: TGTGCCAGTAGAAACAGCTATGGCTACACCTTC; CDR3aa: CASRNSYGYTF
abundance: NA; j_gene: TRBJ2-5; v_gene: TRBV5-1; d_gene: TRBD2; CDR3nt: TGCGCCAGCAGCTCCGGACTAGCGGGAGCTAGAGAGACCCAGTACTTC; CDR3aa: CASSSGLAGARETQYF